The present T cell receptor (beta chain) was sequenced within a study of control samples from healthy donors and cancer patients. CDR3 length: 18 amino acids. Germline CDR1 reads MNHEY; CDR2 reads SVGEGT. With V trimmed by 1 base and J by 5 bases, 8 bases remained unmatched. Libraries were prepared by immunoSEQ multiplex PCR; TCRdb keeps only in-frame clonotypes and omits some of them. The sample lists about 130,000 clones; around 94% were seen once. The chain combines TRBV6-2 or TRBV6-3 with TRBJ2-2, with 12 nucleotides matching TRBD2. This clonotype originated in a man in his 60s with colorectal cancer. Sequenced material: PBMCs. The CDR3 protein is CASSYFTSGRLVTGELFF. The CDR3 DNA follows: TGTGCCAGCAGTTACTTCACTAGCGGGAGGCTAGTAACCGGGGAGCTGTTTTTT.